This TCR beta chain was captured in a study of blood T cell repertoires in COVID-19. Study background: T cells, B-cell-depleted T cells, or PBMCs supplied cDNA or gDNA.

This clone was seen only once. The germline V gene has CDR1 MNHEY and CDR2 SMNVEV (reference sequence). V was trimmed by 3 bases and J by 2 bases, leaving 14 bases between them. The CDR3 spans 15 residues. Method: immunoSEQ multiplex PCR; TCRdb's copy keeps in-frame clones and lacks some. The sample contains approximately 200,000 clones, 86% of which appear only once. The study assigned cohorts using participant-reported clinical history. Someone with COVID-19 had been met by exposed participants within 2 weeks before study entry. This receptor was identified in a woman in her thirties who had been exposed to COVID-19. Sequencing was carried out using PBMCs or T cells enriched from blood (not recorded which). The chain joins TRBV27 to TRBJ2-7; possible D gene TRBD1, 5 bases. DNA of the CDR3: TGTGCCAGCAGTTTTTTTGGGGCCGGTACCTACGAGCAGTACTTC. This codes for CASSFFGAGTYEQYF.